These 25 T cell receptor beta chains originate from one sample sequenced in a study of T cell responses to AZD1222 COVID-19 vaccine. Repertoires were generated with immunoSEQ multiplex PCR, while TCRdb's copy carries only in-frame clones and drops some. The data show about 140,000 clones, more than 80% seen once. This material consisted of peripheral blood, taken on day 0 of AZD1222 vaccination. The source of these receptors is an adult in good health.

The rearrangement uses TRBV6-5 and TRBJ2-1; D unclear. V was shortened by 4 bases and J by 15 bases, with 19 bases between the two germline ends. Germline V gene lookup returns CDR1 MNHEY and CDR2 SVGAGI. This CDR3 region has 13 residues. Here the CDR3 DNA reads TGTGCCAGCAGTTTATTCGACTCCTACCCTCGGTTCTTC. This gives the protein CASSLFDSYPRFF.

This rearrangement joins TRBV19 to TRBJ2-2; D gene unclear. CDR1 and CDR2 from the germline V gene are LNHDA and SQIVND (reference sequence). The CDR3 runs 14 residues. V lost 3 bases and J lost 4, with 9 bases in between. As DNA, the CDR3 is TGTGCCAGTAGTATTTTGGATCTCACCGGGGAGCTGTTTTTT. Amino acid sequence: CASSILDLTGELFF.

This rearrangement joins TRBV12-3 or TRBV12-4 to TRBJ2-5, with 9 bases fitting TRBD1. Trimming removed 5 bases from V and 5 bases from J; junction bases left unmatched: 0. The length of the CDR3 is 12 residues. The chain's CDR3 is CASSGQGETQYF. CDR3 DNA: TGTGCCAGCAGTGGACAGGGGGAGACCCAGTACTTC.

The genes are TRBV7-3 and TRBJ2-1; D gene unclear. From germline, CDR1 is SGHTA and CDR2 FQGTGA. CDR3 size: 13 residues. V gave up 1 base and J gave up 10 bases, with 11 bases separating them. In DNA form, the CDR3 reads TGTGCCAGCAGCTTAATCCAAGAAGGCGAGCAGTTCTTC. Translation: CASSLIQEGEQFF.

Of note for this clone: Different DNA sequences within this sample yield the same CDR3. The CDR3 nucleotides are TGTGCCAGCAGCCAAGAATCGGGTTGGAATTCACCCCTCCACTTT. Translating gives CASSQESGWNSPLHF. V gene TRBV3-1 (or the pseudogene TRBV3-2) combines with J gene TRBJ1-6; D unclear. The V gene lost 0 bases and the J gene lost 7 bases, with 10 bases spanning the gap. There are 15 residues in the CDR3. Germline V gene lookup returns CDR1 LGHDT and CDR2 YNNKEL (reference sequence).

The CDR3 protein is CASTRQLTDTQYF. The CDR3 coding sequence is TGTGCCAGCACCCGACAACTCACAGATACGCAGTATTTT. The rearrangement links TRBV6-5 to TRBJ2-3; D unclear. CDR3 length: 13 residues. The V gene lost 7 bases and the J gene lost 2 bases, with 10 bases spanning the gap. Germline loops: CDR1 MNHEY, CDR2 SVGAGI.

The CDR3 DNA follows: TGTGCCACCAGCAGAGCGGGACTAGACACCGGGGAGCTGTTTTTT. This gives the protein CATSRAGLDTGELFF. This sequence joins TRBV15 and TRBJ2-2; 8 bases line up with TRBD2. Germline V lookup: CDR1 LNHNV, CDR2 YYDKDF (reference sequence). CDR3 length equals 15 residues. The trim removed 1 base at V and 3 bases at J, leaving 1 base unmatched.

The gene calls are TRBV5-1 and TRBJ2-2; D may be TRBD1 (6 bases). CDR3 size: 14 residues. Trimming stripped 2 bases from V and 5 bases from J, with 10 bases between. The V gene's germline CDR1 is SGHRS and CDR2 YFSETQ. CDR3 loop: CASSLQGKTGELFF. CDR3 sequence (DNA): TGCGCCAGCAGCTTACAGGGAAAGACCGGGGAGCTGTTTTTT.

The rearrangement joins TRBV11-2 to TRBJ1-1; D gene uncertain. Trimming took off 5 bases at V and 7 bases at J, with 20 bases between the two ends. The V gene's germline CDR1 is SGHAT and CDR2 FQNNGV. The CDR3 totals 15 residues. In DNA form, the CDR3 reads TGTGCCAGCAGCCCAGAGATGGGCCATTTAGATGAAGCTTTCTTT. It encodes CASSPEMGHLDEAFF.

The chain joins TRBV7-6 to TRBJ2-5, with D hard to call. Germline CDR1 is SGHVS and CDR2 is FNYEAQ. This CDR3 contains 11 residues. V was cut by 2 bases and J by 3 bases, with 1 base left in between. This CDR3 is CASSLKETQYF. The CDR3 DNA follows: TGTGCCAGCAGCTTAAAAGAGACCCAGTACTTC.

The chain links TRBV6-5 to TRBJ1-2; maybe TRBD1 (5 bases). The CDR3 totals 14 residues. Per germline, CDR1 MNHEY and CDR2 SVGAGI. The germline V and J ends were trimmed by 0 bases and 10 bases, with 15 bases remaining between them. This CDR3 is CASSYSSGIYDYTF. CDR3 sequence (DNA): TGTGCCAGCAGTTACTCGTCAGGGATCTACGACTACACCTTC.

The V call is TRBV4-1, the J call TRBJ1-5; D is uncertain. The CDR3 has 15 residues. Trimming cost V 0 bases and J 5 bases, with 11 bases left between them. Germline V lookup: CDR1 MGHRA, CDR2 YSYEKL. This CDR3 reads CASSQDGQADQPQHF. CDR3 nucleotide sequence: TGCGCCAGCAGCCAAGACGGGCAGGCGGATCAGCCCCAGCATTTT.

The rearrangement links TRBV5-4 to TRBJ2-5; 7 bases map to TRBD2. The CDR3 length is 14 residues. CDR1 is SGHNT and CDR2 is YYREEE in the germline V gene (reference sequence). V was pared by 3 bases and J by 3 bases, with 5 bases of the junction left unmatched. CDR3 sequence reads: CASSSGTNKETQYF. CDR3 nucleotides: TGTGCCAGCAGCTCCGGGACTAACAAAGAGACCCAGTACTTC.

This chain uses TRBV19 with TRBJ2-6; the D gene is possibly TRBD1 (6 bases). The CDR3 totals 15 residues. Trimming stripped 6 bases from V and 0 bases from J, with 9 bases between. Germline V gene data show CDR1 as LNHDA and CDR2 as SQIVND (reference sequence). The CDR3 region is CASSLQGSGANVLTF. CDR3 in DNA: TGTGCCAGTAGCCTACAGGGCTCTGGGGCCAACGTCCTGACTTTC.

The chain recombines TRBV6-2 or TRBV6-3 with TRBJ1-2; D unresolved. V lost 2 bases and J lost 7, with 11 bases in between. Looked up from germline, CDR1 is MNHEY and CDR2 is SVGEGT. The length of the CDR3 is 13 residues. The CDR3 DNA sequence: TGTGCCAGCAGTTACCAGAGCTTGGGTGGCTACACCTTC. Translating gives CASSYQSLGGYTF.

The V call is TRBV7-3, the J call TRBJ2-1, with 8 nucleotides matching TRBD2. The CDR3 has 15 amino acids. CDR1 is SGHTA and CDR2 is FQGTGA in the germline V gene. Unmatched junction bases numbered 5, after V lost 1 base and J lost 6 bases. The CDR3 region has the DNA TGTGCCAGCAGCTTAATGGGACTAGAAACCAATGAGCAGTTCTTC. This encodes CASSLMGLETNEQFF.

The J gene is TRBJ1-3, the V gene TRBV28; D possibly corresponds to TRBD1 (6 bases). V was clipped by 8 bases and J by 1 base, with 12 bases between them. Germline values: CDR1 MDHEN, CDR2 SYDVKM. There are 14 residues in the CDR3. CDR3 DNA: TGTGCCAGCCGCCTTACAGGGTCTGGAAACACCATATATTTT. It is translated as CASRLTGSGNTIYF.

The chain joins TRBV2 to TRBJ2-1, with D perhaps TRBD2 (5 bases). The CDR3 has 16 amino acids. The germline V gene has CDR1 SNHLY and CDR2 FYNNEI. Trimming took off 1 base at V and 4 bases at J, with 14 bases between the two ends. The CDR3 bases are TGTGCCAGCAGTGAAGAGAGCCTAGCCTATTACAATGAGCAGTTCTTC. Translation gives CASSEESLAYYNEQFF. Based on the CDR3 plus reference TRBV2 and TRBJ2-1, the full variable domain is EPEVTQTPSHQVTQMGQEVILRCVPISNHLYFYWYRQILGQKVEFLVSFYNNEISEKSEIFDDQFSVERPDGSNFTLKIRSTKLEDSAMYFCASSEESLAYYNEQFFGPGTRLTVL.

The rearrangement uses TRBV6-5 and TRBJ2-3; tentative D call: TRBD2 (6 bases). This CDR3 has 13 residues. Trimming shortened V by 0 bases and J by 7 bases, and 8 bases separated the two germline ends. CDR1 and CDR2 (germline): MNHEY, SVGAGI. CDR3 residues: CASSYSGRNTQYF. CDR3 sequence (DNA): TGTGCCAGCAGTTACTCCGGGAGAAATACGCAGTATTTT.

CDR3: CASSSRTGGLTEAFF. CDR3 bases: TGTGCCAGTAGTTCTCGGACAGGGGGCCTAACTGAAGCTTTCTTT. V and J are TRBV19 and TRBJ1-1; TRBD1 agrees at 11 bases. With 5 bases clipped from V and 5 bases from J, the junction kept 7 bases outside the gene matches. The CDR3 has 15 amino acids. The germline V gene encodes CDR1 LNHDA and CDR2 SQIVND (reference sequence).

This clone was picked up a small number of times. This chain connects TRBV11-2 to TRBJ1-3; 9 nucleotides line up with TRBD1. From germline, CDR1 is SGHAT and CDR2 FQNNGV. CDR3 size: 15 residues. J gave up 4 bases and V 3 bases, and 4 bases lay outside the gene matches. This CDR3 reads CASSFRTGVGNTIYF. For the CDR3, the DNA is TGTGCCAGCAGCTTCCGGACAGGGGTGGGAAACACCATATATTTT.

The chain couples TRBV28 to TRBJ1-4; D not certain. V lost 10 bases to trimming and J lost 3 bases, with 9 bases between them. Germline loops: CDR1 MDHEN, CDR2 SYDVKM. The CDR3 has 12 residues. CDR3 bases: TGTGCCACCGCATTCCCTAATGAAAAACTGTTTTTT. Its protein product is CATAFPNEKLFF. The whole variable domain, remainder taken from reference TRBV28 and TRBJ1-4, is DVKVTQSSRYLVKRTGEKVFLECVQDMDHENMFWYRQDPGLGLRLIYFSYDVKMKEKGDIPEGYSVSREKKERFSLILESASTNQTSMYLCATAFPNEKLFFGSGTQLSVL.

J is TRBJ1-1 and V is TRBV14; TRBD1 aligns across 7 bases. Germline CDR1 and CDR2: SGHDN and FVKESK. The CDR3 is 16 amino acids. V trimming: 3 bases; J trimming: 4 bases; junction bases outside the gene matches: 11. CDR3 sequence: CASSQTPTGRSTEAFF. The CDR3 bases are TGTGCCAGCAGCCAGACGCCGACAGGGAGGAGCACTGAAGCTTTCTTT.

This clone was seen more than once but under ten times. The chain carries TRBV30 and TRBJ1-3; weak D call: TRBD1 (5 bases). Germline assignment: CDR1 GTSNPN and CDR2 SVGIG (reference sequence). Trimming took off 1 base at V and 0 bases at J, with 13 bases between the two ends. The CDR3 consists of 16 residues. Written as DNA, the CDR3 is TGTGCCTGGAGTGGGGGCCTGTTGAGCTCTGGAAACACCATATATTTT. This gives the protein CAWSGGLLSSGNTIYF.

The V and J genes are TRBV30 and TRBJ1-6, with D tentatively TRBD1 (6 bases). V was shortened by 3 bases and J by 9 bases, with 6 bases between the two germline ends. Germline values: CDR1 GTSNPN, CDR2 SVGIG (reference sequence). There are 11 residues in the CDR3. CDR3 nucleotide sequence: TGTGCCTGGAGACAGGGTTCACCCCTCCACTTT. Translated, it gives CAWRQGSPLHF.